This is a list of T cell receptor beta chains from one sample in a study of Ad26.COV2.S vaccination and SARS-CoV-2 variants. Sequencing was performed with immunoSEQ multiplex PCR; in TCRdb, only in-frame clones are kept and a portion is missing. The sample lists some 250,000 clones; approximately 88% were seen once. This specimen was peripheral blood, taken in a trial of Ad26.COV2.S vaccine versus placebo. These receptors all come from a person between 18 and 65 years old who received the Ad26.COV2.S COVID-19 vaccine or a placebo. Both conserved end residues are part of each CDR3. The D gene is left open where the match is weak. For some rows the clone size is stated as once, few or many, or as a class when expanded; others skip it.

>TRBJ2-7|TRBV4-2|-|once
CASSQGSNSYEQYF
TGTGCCAGCAGCCAAGGATCTAACTCCTACGAGCAGTACTTC
>TRBJ2-7|TRBV4-3|TRBD2|-
CASSQGTSGVYEQYF
TGCGCCAGCAGCCAGGGGACTAGCGGGGTCTACGAGCAGTACTTC
>TRBJ2-1|TRBV13|TRBD2|-
CASSVLAGEGYEQFF
TGTGCCAGCAGCGTACTAGCGGGAGAGGGCTATGAGCAGTTCTTC
>TRBJ1-5|TRBV19|-|-
CASRRRGAPNQPQHF
TGTGCCAGTAGAAGGAGAGGGGCCCCCAATCAGCCCCAGCATTTT
>TRBJ2-1|TRBV27|TRBD1|-
CASGDRGNEQFF
TGTGCCAGCGGGGACAGGGGGAATGAGCAGTTCTTC
>TRBJ2-2|TRBV28|-|-
CASKGAGELFF
TGTGCCAGCAAGGGCGCCGGGGAGCTGTTTTTT
>TRBJ2-5|TRBV5-1|TRBD2|-
CASSLGGGGAQETQYF
TGCGCCAGCAGCTTGGGCGGCGGGGGGGCTCAAGAGACCCAGTACTTC
>TRBJ2-7|TRBV7-2|TRBD2|-
CASSLELAGKYEQYF
TGTGCCAGCAGCTTAGAACTAGCGGGAAAATACGAGCAGTACTTC
>TRBJ2-1|TRBV21-1|-|-
CASSKASSGDPGLAGDYNEQFF
TGTGCCAGCAGCAAAGCGTCTTCGGGCGACCCGGGACTAGCGGGGGATTACAATGAGCAGTTCTTC
>TRBJ2-7|TRBV28|-|-
CASSPGASYEQYF
TGTGCCAGCTCACCAGGGGCCTCCTACGAGCAGTACTTC
>TRBJ2-3|TRBV6-2/TRBV6-3|TRBD2|-
CASRPGGGSTDTQYF
TGTGCCAGCAGGCCTGGCGGGGGTAGCACAGATACGCAGTATTTT
>TRBJ2-7|TRBV13|-|-
CASSLGLFLARSYEQYF
TGTGCCAGCAGCTTAGGCCTTTTCCTGGCGCGCTCCTACGAGCAGTACTTC
>TRBJ1-6|TRBV11-2|TRBD1|-
CASSSKQSVQGYNSPLHF
TGTGCCAGCAGCTCAAAACAGTCGGTACAGGGGTATAATTCACCCCTCCACTTT
>TRBJ2-1|TRBV7-2|-|-
CASSLAPPGPRGNEQFF
TGTGCCAGCAGCTTAGCGCCCCCGGGCCCAAGAGGCAATGAGCAGTTCTTC
>TRBJ2-3|TRBV6-1|TRBD2|-
CASSVSSGRATDTQYF
TGTGCCAGCAGTGTAAGTAGCGGGAGGGCCACAGATACGCAGTATTTT
>TRBJ1-4|TRBV7-9|-|once
CASSPSGRPNEKLFF
TGTGCCAGCAGCCCTTCGGGCAGACCAAATGAAAAACTGTTTTTT
>TRBJ2-3|TRBV6-4|TRBD2|-
CASRRGLANTDTQYF
TGTGCCAGCAGAAGGGGACTAGCGAACACAGATACGCAGTATTTT
>TRBJ2-1|TRBV5-1|-|-
CASSFSNGRNGDEQFF
TGCGCCAGCAGCTTTTCCAACGGACGGAATGGGGATGAGCAGTTCTTC
>TRBJ1-1|TRBV6-5|-|-
CASSYRGVGSTEAFF
TGTGCCAGCAGTTACAGGGGGGTAGGTAGCACTGAAGCTTTCTTT
>TRBJ2-7|TRBV11-2|TRBD1|-
CASSLERLGQAYEQYF
TGTGCCAGCAGCTTAGAGAGATTGGGACAGGCCTACGAGCAGTACTTC
>TRBJ2-7|TRBV7-9|TRBD2|once
CASSLAASGSPYEQYF
TGTGCCAGCAGCTTAGCGGCTAGCGGGAGCCCCTACGAGCAGTACTTC
>TRBJ2-1|TRBV18|TRBD2|-
CASSPPGLAFHEQFF
TGTGCCAGCTCACCTCCGGGACTAGCGTTTCATGAGCAGTTCTTC
>TRBJ1-1|TRBV5-1|TRBD1|many
CASSPRAGGPGSEAFF
TGCGCCAGCAGCCCCCGTGCAGGGGGTCCAGGTAGTGAAGCTTTCTTT
>TRBJ2-3|TRBV6-1|TRBD2|-
CASSEAGSGGAADTQYF
TGTGCCAGCAGTGAAGCGGGTAGCGGGGGTGCGGCAGATACGCAGTATTTT
>TRBJ1-6|TRBV28|TRBD1|-
CAIPGQNNSPLHF
TGTGCCATTCCGGGACAGAATAATTCACCCCTCCACTTT
>TRBJ2-7|TRBV7-8|TRBD1|few
CASTPRGRNEQYF
TGTGCCAGCACCCCCAGGGGGCGAAACGAGCAGTACTTC
>TRBJ1-1|TRBV19|TRBD1|-
CASRDRTPEAFF
TGTGCCAGCCGGGACAGGACCCCTGAAGCTTTCTTT
>TRBJ1-1|TRBV10-3|-|-
CAISEMQGSSEAFF
TGTGCCATCAGTGAGATGCAGGGGAGTAGTGAAGCTTTCTTT
>TRBJ1-5|TRBV6-1|-|-
CASSDPNPRPPYSNQPQHF
TGTGCCAGCAGTGACCCGAATCCCCGGCCCCCTTATAGCAATCAGCCCCAGCATTTT
>TRBJ2-7|TRBV11-1|TRBD1|-
CASSSDRGSGEQYF
TGTGCCAGCAGCTCAGACAGGGGTAGTGGGGAGCAGTACTTC
>TRBJ2-3|TRBV11-2|-|-
CASSLALTADTQYF
TGTGCCAGCAGCTTAGCCCTGACGGCAGATACGCAGTATTTT
>TRBJ1-6|TRBV9|-|-
CASSVGTIEAGSPLHF
TGTGCCAGCAGCGTAGGGACAATCGAGGCAGGTTCACCCCTCCACTTT
>TRBJ2-2|TRBV10-1|-|-
CPTSRQRNTGELFF
TGCCCCACCAGCCGACAGCGGAACACCGGGGAGCTGTTTTTT
>TRBJ2-7|TRBV2|-|-
CASNEGLAAGIEQYF
TGTGCCAGCAACGAAGGACTGGCGGCTGGGATCGAGCAGTACTTC
>TRBJ2-3|TRBV5-1|-|-
CASSGVDTQYF
TGCGCCAGCAGTGGGGTAGATACGCAGTATTTT
>TRBJ1-1|TRBV7-2|-|-
CASSLTTEAFF
TGTGCCAGCAGCTTAACCACTGAAGCTTTCTTT
>TRBJ2-7|TRBV3-1/TRBV3-2|TRBD1|-
CASSFTTGGYEQYF
TGTGCCAGCAGCTTTACGACAGGGGGCTACGAGCAGTACTTC
>TRBJ1-2|TRBV3-1/TRBV3-2|TRBD1|-
CASSQDRGNYGYTF
TGTGCCAGCAGCCAAGACAGGGGGAACTATGGCTACACCTTC
>TRBJ2-7|TRBV16|-|-
CASSRLASPYEQYF
TGTGCCAGCAGCCGACTTGCTAGCCCCTACGAGCAGTACTTC
>TRBJ2-1|TRBV21-1|-|once
CASSHHCPTLYNEQFF
TGTGCCAGCAGCCACCACTGCCCCACCCTTTACAATGAGCAGTTCTTC
>TRBJ2-1|TRBV27|TRBD1|-
CASRDRQGNGGNEQFF
TGTGCCAGCAGAGATAGACAGGGGAATGGAGGGAATGAGCAGTTCTTC
>TRBJ1-2|TRBV4-1|-|-
CASSLLSKDLLYGYTF
TGCGCCAGCAGCCTACTCTCGAAGGATCTGCTCTATGGCTACACCTTC
>TRBJ2-5|TRBV28|TRBD2|-
CASSGVGLAEETQYF
TGTGCCAGCAGTGGGGTCGGTCTAGCGGAAGAGACCCAGTACTTC
>TRBJ1-1|TRBV7-2|-|-
CASSLVSLGINTEAFF
TGTGCCAGCAGCTTAGTATCTCTGGGGATAAACACTGAAGCTTTCTTT
>TRBJ1-6|TRBV23-1|-|-
CASSQRAGHSPLHF
TGCGCCAGCAGTCAGCGGGCAGGACATTCACCCCTCCACTTT
>TRBJ2-5|TRBV5-8|-|-
CASSRDQEWDQETQYF
TGTGCCAGCAGCCGTGACCAGGAGTGGGATCAAGAGACCCAGTACTTC
>TRBJ1-3|TRBV5-8|-|-
CASSGGFDGNTIYF
TGTGCCAGCAGTGGGGGATTTGACGGAAACACCATATATTTT
>TRBJ2-6|TRBV6-2/TRBV6-3|-|-
CASSYQGRSSGANVLTF
TGTGCCAGCAGTTACCAGGGACGTAGCTCTGGGGCCAACGTCCTGACTTTC
>TRBJ2-1|TRBV28|-|-
CASSLVLANNEQFF
TGTGCCAGCAGTTTGGTCCTAGCGAACAATGAGCAGTTCTTC
>TRBJ1-1|TRBV3-1/TRBV3-2|-|-
CASSHRGLDTEAFF
TGTGCCAGCAGCCACAGGGGTTTGGACACTGAAGCTTTCTTT
>TRBJ1-2|TRBV28|TRBD1|-
CASSLSSGGIYGYTF
TGTGCCAGCAGTTTAAGTTCAGGGGGCATTTATGGCTACACCTTC
>TRBJ1-2|TRBV19|TRBD1|-
CASRDRANPYTF
TGTGCCAGTCGGGACAGGGCGAACCCCTACACCTTC
>TRBJ2-7|TRBV18|TRBD2|-
CASSVGGYEQYF
TGTGCCAGCTCAGTGGGGGGGTACGAGCAGTACTTC
>TRBJ1-1|TRBV28|-|once
CASSFWDMGRVLSEAFF
TGTGCCAGCAGTTTCTGGGACATGGGCCGCGTCCTTTCTGAAGCTTTCTTT